The sequence of this TCR beta chain was determined in a study of cytomegalovirus exposure and HLA in healthy donors (dated by TCRdb to about 2017). Concerning the study at large: An earlier analysis of 587 of the donors reported approximately 300 Gb of sequence data and 117 million unique TCR beta sequences obtained from about 180 million T cells. Across roughly 420 genotyped donors of the cohort, an average of about 250,000 unique TCR beta nucleotide sequences per donor were sequenced, and roughly 20% of those sequences were non-productive. Several DR-DQ haplotypes were treated as single units for association and clustering because of strong linkage in the cohort. The study aimed to test whether cataloging public T cell receptors could reveal signatures of past pathogen exposure. HLA typing covered class I and class II loci at four-digit resolution. Along with the approximately 650-subject first cohort, a separate validation cohort of about 110 different subjects was used. Around 330 gigabases of sequencing data and roughly 81 million unique TCR sequences made up an early release that covered roughly 670 HLA-typed donors. An earlier analysis of fewer than 700 of the donors applied high-throughput TCR beta sequencing to assess whether each TCR beta V gene segment acted as functional or pseudogenic. Rather than using new phenotypic data, the later analysis identified candidate immune exposures from TCR beta sequences and from how often those sequences occurred across donors. Every repertoire in the discovery cohort had been generated on one and the same sequencing platform. Typing coverage varied by locus: about 620-640 donors for A, B, C, DRB1 and DQB1; roughly 560 for DQA1; about 590 for DPA1; 450 to 480 for DPB1. Donor age, sex, ethnicity and CMV serostatus were compiled together with the repertoire data. A later genetic analysis used genome-wide SNP genotypes for about three fifths of the 666 donors, treating that subset as a discovery cohort. To predict cytomegalovirus infection status, the study combined high-throughput TCR immunosequencing, statistical association of individual TCRs with disease status, and machine learning. The study used immunosequencing to profile the T cell repertoires of about 670 subjects and linked those repertoires to cytomegalovirus serostatus. In a later analysis, previously published TCR beta repertoires from fewer than 750 donors were re-analyzed and high-resolution HLA genotyping was added so that TCR occurrence patterns could be studied. Of the roughly 390 genotyped donors, approximately 83% fell in the genetic ancestry cluster associated with self-reported Caucasian donors.

Library generation was performed with the immunoSEQ multiplex PCR assay. A mixture of 60 forward primers for TCR Vbeta segments and 13 reverse primers for TCR Jbeta segments was used in the multiplex PCR. Amplification of the CDR3 region of rearranged TCR beta genes was performed with a multiplex PCR assay on genomic DNA. On the Illumina HiSeq System, the amplified TCR beta libraries were sequenced as 87-base-pair reads. For the original study's pipeline: A later analysis tallied around 80 million unique TCR beta chains across the 550 to 850 repertoires, and around 12 million of those chains were shared by two or more donors. A nearest-neighbor algorithm error-corrected the raw reads and collapsed the reads into unique sequences, merging closely related sequences to remove PCR and sequencing errors. To assign V, D and J gene segments, CDR3 sequences were aligned to IMGT reference sequences. For a sequence to be retained, a match of at least six nucleotides was required to both a V gene segment and a J gene segment. A rearrangement counted as productive if the CDR3 had no stop codons and remained in frame with V and J, and every other rearrangement counted as non-productive. CDR3 was defined by IMGT convention, running from the second conserved V-encoded cysteine to the conserved J-encoded phenylalanine. Sequences without an unambiguous match to a single V gene segment were excluded from the earlier analysis of 450 to 650 of the donors. An earlier analysis of a few hundred of the donors classified V segments as functional when productive rearrangements were above 56.7% and as segregating when the standard deviation between donors was above 5%. A statistical classification framework was built to diagnose cytomegalovirus status from the catalog of TCR beta chain sequences. V and J gene assignment, in a later analysis, came from comparing TCR nucleotide sequences with IMGT/GENE-DB human TR gene sequences. In a later analysis, CDR3 sequences and most-parsimonious VDJ recombination scenarios were assigned using the TCRdist pipeline. In a later analysis, each TCR beta chain was defined by its CDR3 amino acid sequence together with its V-gene family, and reads lacking a unique V-gene family were excluded. As a way to deal with suspected cross-contamination and a sequencing artifact, a later analysis dropped more than 500 nucleotide sequences that were highly shared and had low generation probability. For each public chain, a later analysis derived a clonal expansion index from normalized ranks of inferred template counts within each repertoire. A later analysis computed generation probabilities with a VDJ recombination model fitted to out-of-frame rearrangements, and checked the results against IGoR. A later analysis scored TCR-TCR, TCR-HLA and TCR-CMV co-occurrence with hypergeometric tests, applying a repertoire-size bias correction to TCR pairs. A later analysis estimated false discovery rates by permuting HLA or CMV assignments 20 times. In a later analysis, co-occurring TCRs were grouped using DBSCAN, with TCRdist sequence similarity added in when clustering inside HLA-allele-positive subsets. Repertoires with fewer than 30,000 or more than 120,000 public chains, plus five repertoires with anomalous nucleotide sharing, were excluded from co-occurrence clustering. The source is immuneACCESS, and TCRdb retained only in-frame sequences with V and J called. Part of the clones is not carried over; for the studies checked, unresolved V genes explain less than half of this, and the remainder is unexplained. V and J calls and clone size are those listed in that table; D and trimming were worked out from the DNA. This sample comprises about 300,000 clones, roughly 89% of them detected only once. The top ten hold 3.5% to 4% of the sample.

The cohort consisted of 670 or so healthy bone marrow donors. At the time of sampling, all cohort members were nominally healthy, though unrecorded immune exposures were likely present. The donor was CMV seropositive and belonged to the group of over 250 seropositive cohort members. Each donor provided a peripheral blood sample, and peripheral blood mononuclear cells were used for TCR beta sequencing. Genomic DNA was extracted from the blood cell samples with the Qiagen DNeasy Blood Extraction Kit. Overall study outcomes, separate from this receptor: It was suggested by the authors that the approach could potentially be generalized to other disease states and immunological phenotypes. In a later genetic analysis, a missense DCLRE1C variant was associated with V-gene and J-gene trimming of TCR beta chains, and the association was replicated in an independent cohort. Compared with the approximately 670-donor mean, donors in an Asian-associated ancestry cluster had fewer N-insertions in productive TCRs, according to a later genetic analysis. Assigning TCR associations to individual alleles was difficult when HLA alleles, especially DR and DQ, strongly co-occurred. The study gave a list of about 160 TCR beta chains associated with cytomegalovirus. Some IMGT-functional V segments, including TRBV6-2 and TRBV6-3, could not be distinguished by the 87-base-pair reads and were therefore excluded. Most TCR sequences were observed very rarely across donors, whereas some public TCRs were present in many individuals. Because HLA typing was missing for some donors at each locus, association tests included only the typed subset. A further reported finding was that TCR beta sequences accurately predicted the HLA-A and HLA-B alleles for most subjects in the first cohort. A cluster of highly shared sequence variants was judged likely to be a technical artifact of the sequencing pipeline. At a false discovery rate of 0.05, a later analysis linked about 17,000 TCR beta sequences to specific HLA alleles. In vitro tests confirmed that three of the cytomegalovirus-associated TCR beta chains recognize cytomegalovirus antigens. Cytomegalovirus status was reported to be diagnosed by the classifier with high specificity and sensitivity in both the original and validation cohorts. In this cohort, only TCR beta chains were sequenced, and detectable features were limited by the absence of alpha or paired-chain data. A later analysis found that most CMV-associated TCR beta chains appeared HLA-restricted, with HLA associations seemingly driven largely by CMV exposure. The earlier analysis of some 560 of the donors excluded approximately 15 rarely observed V segments, including chromosome 9 orphons, because counts were too low. Several of the top co-occurrence clusters appeared to be linked to parvovirus B19, influenza, CMV and Epstein-Barr virus, according to a later analysis. In a later analysis, HLA-associated TCR beta chains were found to be more clonally expanded and to have lower generation probabilities than equally common non-associated chains. The presence/absence analyses assumed that sequencing depth was roughly uniform across donors, and that assumption may not be true. Linkage disequilibrium might explain the correlated functional status among segregating V segments, but an unknown experimental factor could not be ruled out. An earlier analysis of some 590 of the donors showed that most TCR beta V segments appeared in productive rearrangements either about 87% or about 30% of the time, which broadly matched IMGT annotations. A later analysis found that TCR association rates varied across HLA loci, with DRB1 alleles showing the most associated TCRs and HLA-C alleles the fewest. Immune exposure information for the cohort was limited to CMV serostatus.

The CDR3 sequence holds 11 residues, the cysteine and phenylalanine included. The retained sequence is limited to the CDR3, 33 bases, with the frame set at the first base. The CDR1 and CDR2 encoded by the germline V gene are SQVTM and ANQGSEA. Trimming takes 4 bases from V and 3 bases from J, and the germline ends sit 6 bases apart. A few counts support this clone. The antigen this receptor binds is unknown. No base quality values were provided; no much bigger clone lies one nucleotide off. The clonotype was recovered from a man aged 40-55 years in good health and CMV-seropositive. The sequencing input was PBMCs. The V and J segments used are TRBV29-1 and TRBJ1-1; there is no confident call for the D gene. Here the CDR3 is given as CSVGRYTEAFF. The sequenced DNA: TGCAGCGTTGGGCGGTACACTGAAGCTTTCTTT.